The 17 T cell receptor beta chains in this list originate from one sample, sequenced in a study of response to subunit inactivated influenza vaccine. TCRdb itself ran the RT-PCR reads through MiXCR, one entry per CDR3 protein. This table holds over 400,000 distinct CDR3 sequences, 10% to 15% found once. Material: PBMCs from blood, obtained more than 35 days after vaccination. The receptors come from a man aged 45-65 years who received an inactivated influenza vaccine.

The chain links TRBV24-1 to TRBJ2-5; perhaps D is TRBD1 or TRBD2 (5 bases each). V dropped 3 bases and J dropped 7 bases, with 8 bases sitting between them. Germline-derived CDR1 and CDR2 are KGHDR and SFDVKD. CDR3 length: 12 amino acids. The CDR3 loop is CATSDGGATQYF. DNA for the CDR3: TGTGCCACCAGTGATGGGGGAGCGACCCAGTACTTC.

CDR3 region: CASSLASGGIYNEQFF. The CDR3 DNA follows: TGTGCCAGCAGCTTAGCATCAGGGGGGATCTACAATGAGCAGTTCTTC. The V gene is TRBV7-6, the J gene TRBJ2-1; tentatively, D is TRBD1 (7 bases). V dropped 0 bases and J dropped 3 bases, with 12 bases sitting between them. CDR1 and CDR2 (germline): SGHVS, FNYEAQ. This CDR3 spans 16 amino acids.

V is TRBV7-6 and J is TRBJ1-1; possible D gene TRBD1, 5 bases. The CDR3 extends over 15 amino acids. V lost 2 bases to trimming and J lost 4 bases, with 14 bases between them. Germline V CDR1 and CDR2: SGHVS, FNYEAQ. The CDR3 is CASSLMGGFSTEAFF. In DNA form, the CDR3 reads TGTGCCAGCAGCTTAATGGGGGGGTTTTCCACTGAAGCTTTCTTT.

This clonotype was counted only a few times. The CDR3 is CATSSRDRSYEQYF. The DNA of the CDR3 is TGTGCCACCAGCAGCCGGGACAGATCCTACGAGCAGTACTTC. The rearrangement uses TRBV15 and TRBJ2-7, with TRBD1 matching 7 bases. This CDR3 contains 14 residues. The ends lost 3 bases at V and 1 base at J; junction bases unmatched: 3. Germline loops: CDR1 LNHNV, CDR2 YYDKDF (reference sequence).

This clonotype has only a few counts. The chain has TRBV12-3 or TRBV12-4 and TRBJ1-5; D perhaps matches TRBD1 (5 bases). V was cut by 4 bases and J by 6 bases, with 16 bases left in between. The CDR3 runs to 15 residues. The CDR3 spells CASSWGAGPGQPQHF. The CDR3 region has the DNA TGTGCCAGCAGTTGGGGTGCGGGACCCGGTCAGCCCCAGCATTTT.

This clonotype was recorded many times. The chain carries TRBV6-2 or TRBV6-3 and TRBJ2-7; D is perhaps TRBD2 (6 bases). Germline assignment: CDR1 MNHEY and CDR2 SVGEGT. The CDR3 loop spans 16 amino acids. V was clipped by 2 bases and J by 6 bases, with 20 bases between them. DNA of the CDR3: TGTGCCAGCAGTTACAGGCGGAGGGCAATAGCTCGCGAGCAGTACTTC. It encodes CASSYRRRAIAREQYF.

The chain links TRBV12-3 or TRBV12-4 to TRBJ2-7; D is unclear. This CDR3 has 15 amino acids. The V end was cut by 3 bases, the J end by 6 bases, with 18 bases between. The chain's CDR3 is CASSFLTPALGEQYF. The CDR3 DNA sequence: TGTGCCAGCAGTTTTTTAACACCCGCTTTGGGCGAGCAGTACTTC.

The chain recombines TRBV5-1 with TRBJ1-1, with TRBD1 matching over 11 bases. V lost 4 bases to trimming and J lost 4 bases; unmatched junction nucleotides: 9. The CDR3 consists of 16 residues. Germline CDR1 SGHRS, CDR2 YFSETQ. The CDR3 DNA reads TGCGCCAGCAGCCTCCGGACAGGGGGCGTGGGCACTGAAGCTTTCTTT. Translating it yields CASSLRTGGVGTEAFF.

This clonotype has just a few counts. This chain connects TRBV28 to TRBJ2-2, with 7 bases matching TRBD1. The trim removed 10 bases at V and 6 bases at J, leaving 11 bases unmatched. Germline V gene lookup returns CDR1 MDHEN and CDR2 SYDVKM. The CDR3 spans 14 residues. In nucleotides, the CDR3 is TGTGCCACCCTGAGGCAGGGGGAGTCCGGGGAGCTGTTTTTT. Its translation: CATLRQGESGELFF.

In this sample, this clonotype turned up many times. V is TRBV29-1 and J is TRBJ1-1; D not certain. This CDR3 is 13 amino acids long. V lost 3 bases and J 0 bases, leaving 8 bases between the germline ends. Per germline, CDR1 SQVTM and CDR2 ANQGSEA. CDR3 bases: TGCAGCGTTGATCGGGGTGTGAACACTGAAGCTTTCTTT. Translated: CSVDRGVNTEAFF.

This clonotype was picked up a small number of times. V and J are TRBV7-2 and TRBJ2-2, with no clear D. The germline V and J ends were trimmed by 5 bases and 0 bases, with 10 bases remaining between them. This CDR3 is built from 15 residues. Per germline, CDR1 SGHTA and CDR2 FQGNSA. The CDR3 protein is CASSTLRANTGELFF. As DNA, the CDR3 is TGTGCCAGCAGCACCCTAAGGGCGAACACCGGGGAGCTGTTTTTT.

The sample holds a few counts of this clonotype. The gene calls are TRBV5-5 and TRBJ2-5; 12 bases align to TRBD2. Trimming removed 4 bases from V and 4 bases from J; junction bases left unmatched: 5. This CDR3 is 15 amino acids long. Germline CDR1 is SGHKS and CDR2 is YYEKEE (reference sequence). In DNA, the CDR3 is TGTGCCAGCAGCGTTCTAGCGGGGGGGCGAGAGACCCAGTACTTC. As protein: CASSVLAGGRETQYF. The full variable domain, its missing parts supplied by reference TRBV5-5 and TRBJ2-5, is DAGVTQSPTHLIKTRGQQVTLRCSPISGHKSVSWYQQVLGQGPQFIFQYYEKEERGRGNFPDRFSARQFPNYSSELNVNALLLGDSALYLCASSVLAGGRETQYFGPGTRLLVL.

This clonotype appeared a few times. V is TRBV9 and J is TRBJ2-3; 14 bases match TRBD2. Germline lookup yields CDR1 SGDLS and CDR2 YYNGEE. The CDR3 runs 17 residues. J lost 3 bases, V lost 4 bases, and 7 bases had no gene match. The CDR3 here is CASSPPGLAGATDTQYF. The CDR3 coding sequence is TGTGCCAGCAGCCCCCCGGGACTAGCGGGAGCAACAGATACGCAGTATTTT.

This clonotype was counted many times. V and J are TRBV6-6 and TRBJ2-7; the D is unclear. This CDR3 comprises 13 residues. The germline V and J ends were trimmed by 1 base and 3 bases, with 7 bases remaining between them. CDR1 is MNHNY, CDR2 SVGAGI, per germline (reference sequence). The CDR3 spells CASSYLDGYEQYF. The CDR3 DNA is TGTGCCAGCAGTTACTTGGACGGCTACGAGCAGTACTTC.

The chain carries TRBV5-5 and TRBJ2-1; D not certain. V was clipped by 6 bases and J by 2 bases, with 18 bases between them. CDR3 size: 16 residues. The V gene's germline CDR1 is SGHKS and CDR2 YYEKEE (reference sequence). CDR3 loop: CASIRNLRPAYNEQFF. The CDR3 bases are TGTGCCAGCATTCGAAATTTGCGGCCGGCCTACAATGAGCAGTTCTTC. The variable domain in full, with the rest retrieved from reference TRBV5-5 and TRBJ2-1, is DAGVTQSPTHLIKTRGQQVTLRCSPISGHKSVSWYQQVLGQGPQFIFQYYEKEERGRGNFPDRFSARQFPNYSSELNVNALLLGDSALYLCASIRNLRPAYNEQFFGPGTRLTVL.

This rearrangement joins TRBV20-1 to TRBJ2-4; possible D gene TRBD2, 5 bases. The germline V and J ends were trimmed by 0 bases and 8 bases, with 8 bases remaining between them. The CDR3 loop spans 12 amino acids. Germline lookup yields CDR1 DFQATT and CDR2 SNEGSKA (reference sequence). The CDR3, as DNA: TGCAGTGCTAGAGAGGCAGCGGACATTCAGTACTTC. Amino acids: CSAREAADIQYF.

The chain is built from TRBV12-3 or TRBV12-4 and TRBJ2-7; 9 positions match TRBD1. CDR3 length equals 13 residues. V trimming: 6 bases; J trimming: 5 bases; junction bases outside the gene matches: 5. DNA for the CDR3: TGTGCCAGCAGAGGGACAGGGATCCACGAGCAGTACTTC. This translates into CASRGTGIHEQYF.